This T cell receptor (beta chain) was sequenced for a study of T cells in Graves' hyperthyroidism and ophthalmopathy. There were TCR beta CDR3 regions amplified from RNA transcripts. First-round RT-PCR targeting the TCR CDR3 was performed with the HTBI primer set. MiXCR was run by TCRdb on the multiplex PCR reads, yielding one entry per CDR3 protein. Among around 540,000 distinct CDR3 sequences listed, 35% to 55% were seen once. This clonotype was counted only a few times. This TCR was recovered from a woman between 18 and 29 years old with Graves' hyperthyroidism. Input material: peripheral blood or thyroid tissue (not recorded which).

The CDR3 protein is CASSQAFRSGNTIYF. The CDR3 nucleotides are TGTGCCAGCAGCCAAGCCTTTCGCTCTGGAAACACCATATATTTT. This chain uses TRBV14 with TRBJ1-3, with unresolved D. Per germline, CDR1 SGHDN and CDR2 FVKESK. Trimming shortened V by 1 base and J by 0 bases, and 7 bases separated the two germline ends. The CDR3 spans 15 residues.